Following are 12 T cell receptor beta chains from one sample sequenced in a study of blood T cells in healthy people across ages. Alongside a J-beta primer mix, a sample-barcoded 5' primer served in a second PCR lasting roughly 6 to 11 cycles. TCRdb re-derived calls from the 5' RACE reads in MiXCR, one entry per CDR3 protein. Found here are roughly 1.5 million distinct CDR3 sequences, around 40% of them singletons; the top ten hold roughly 3.7%. Sequencing was carried out using blood. The receptors were gathered from a woman aged 18-29 years in good health.

This clonotype has only one observation. The chain couples TRBV6-1 to TRBJ2-1; D call uncertain. The CDR3 extends over 12 amino acids. Germline lookup yields CDR1 MNHNS and CDR2 SASEGT. V was shortened by 6 bases and J by 13 bases, with 16 bases between the two germline ends. The DNA of the CDR3 is TGTGCCAGCAGCCGTACAAAAGAGACCCAGTTCTTC. Translation gives CASSRTKETQFF.

The chain is built from TRBV20-1 and TRBJ2-5, with D possibly matching TRBD1 (5 bases). CDR1 DFQATT and CDR2 SNEGSKA come from the germline V gene (reference sequence). The CDR3 contains 13 residues. Trimming removed 6 bases from V and 0 bases from J, with 11 bases in between. CDR3 amino acids: CSAVRENQETQYF. Written as DNA, the CDR3 is TGCAGTGCCGTCAGGGAAAACCAAGAGACCCAGTACTTC.

The chain is built from TRBV27 and TRBJ2-5, with 7 bases identical to TRBD2. Judging by the DNA end, TRBJ2-7 fits better; the J call may be wrong. The CDR3 contains 14 residues. The germline gives CDR1 MNHEY, CDR2 SMNVEV (reference sequence). CDR3 region: CASSIAGVMCEQYF. The CDR3, as DNA: TGTGCCAGCAGTATCGCGGGAGTTATGTGCGAGCAGTACTTC.

The rearrangement joins TRBV7-2 to TRBJ1-5; no firm D call. The CDR3 covers 15 residues. Germline V gene lookup returns CDR1 SGHTA and CDR2 FQGNSA. V lost 1 base and J 1 base, leaving 8 bases between the germline ends. CDR3 protein: CASSLENKSNQPQHF. The CDR3 nucleotides read TGTGCCAGCAGCTTAGAGAACAAAAGCAATCAGCCCCAGCATTTT.

The chain couples TRBV9 to TRBJ2-7, with 8 bases aligning to TRBD1. CDR1 and CDR2 (germline): SGDLS, YYNGEE. V dropped 1 base and J dropped 4; count of bases not matched to a gene: 19. The CDR3 loop spans 19 amino acids. CDR3 in DNA: TGTGCCAGCAGCGTACCCACATTAGAGACAGGGGTATCTTCTTACGAGCAGTACTTC. Translated: CASSVPTLETGVSSYEQYF. Filled out from reference TRBV9 and TRBJ2-7, the complete variable domain reads DSGVTQTPKHLITATGQRVTLRCSPRSGDLSVYWYQQSLDQGLQFLIQYYNGEERAKGNILERFSAQQFPDLHSELNLSSLELGDSALYFCASSVPTLETGVSSYEQYFGPGTRLTVT.

This rearrangement joins TRBV20-1 to TRBJ1-2; tentative D call: TRBD1 (5 bases). Germline V CDR1 and CDR2: DFQATT, SNEGSKA (reference sequence). This CDR3 contains 13 residues. V dropped 3 bases and J dropped 4 bases, with 12 bases sitting between them. CDR3 DNA sequence: TGCAGTGCTAGGGAGGGGCGGACCTATGGCTACACCTTC. Protein product: CSAREGRTYGYTF.

This clonotype was detected only a few times. The chain links TRBV20-1 to TRBJ2-5, with 8 bases that match TRBD2. This CDR3 is built from 17 residues. Trimming took 1 base from V and 3 from J; bases not matched to a gene: 13. The germline CDR1 and CDR2 sequences are DFQATT and SNEGSKA (reference sequence). The CDR3 reads CSARVGRATFRKETQYF. As DNA, the CDR3 is TGCAGTGCTAGAGTCGGGAGGGCCACCTTTAGGAAAGAGACCCAGTACTTC.

The chain uses TRBV5-6 and TRBJ1-4; D gene uncertain. Germline values: CDR1 SGHDT, CDR2 YYEEEE. The germline V and J ends were trimmed by 2 bases and 4 bases, with 12 bases remaining between them. The CDR3 covers 15 residues. The CDR3 loop reads CASSFATANNEKLFF. CDR3 nucleotides: TGTGCCAGCAGCTTCGCTACAGCTAATAATGAAAAACTGTTTTTT.

The chain couples TRBV6-6 to TRBJ1-1; possible D gene TRBD1, 6 bases. CDR1 and CDR2 (germline): MNHNY, SVGAGI (reference sequence). The CDR3 runs 13 residues. Trimming cost V 2 bases and J 7 bases, with 11 bases left between them. CDR3 sequence: CASSYGGQGEAFF. DNA for the CDR3: TGTGCCAGCAGTTACGGGGGGCAAGGTGAAGCTTTCTTT.

The chain carries TRBV20-1 and TRBJ1-2; TRBD1 might be the D (5 bases). This CDR3 comprises 11 residues. CDR1 is DFQATT and CDR2 is SNEGSKA in the germline V gene (reference sequence). As DNA, the CDR3 is TGCAGCGGGGCGGGAAACTATGGCTACACCTTC. This gives the protein CSGAGNYGYTF.

V usage is TRBV27 and J usage is TRBJ2-7; TRBD2 aligns across 8 bases. The J call is in doubt because the DNA end fits TRBJ2-4 better. Germline V gene lookup returns CDR1 MNHEY and CDR2 SMNVEV (reference sequence). The CDR3 sequence is 14 residues long. CDR3 sequence: CASSAKSGGNIQYF. The CDR3 DNA reads as TGTGCCAGCAGCGCAAAAAGCGGGGGAAACATTCAGTACTTC.

This chain links TRBV18 with TRBJ2-3; a possible D gene is TRBD2 (5 bases). Trimming took off 2 bases at V and 5 bases at J, with 11 bases between the two ends. Germline V lookup: CDR1 KGHSH, CDR2 LQKENI. This CDR3 is 14 amino acids long. The CDR3 protein is CASSPERRGDTQYF. CDR3 coding DNA: TGTGCCAGCTCACCAGAGCGTCGGGGAGATACGCAGTATTTT.